The rows below give T cell receptor beta chains drawn from one sample of a study of blood T cell repertoires in COVID-19. The data were produced by immunoSEQ multiplex PCR, yet TCRdb's version contains in-frame clones alone and is incomplete. The table lists about 250,000 clones, about 86% of them singletons. Sample: peripheral blood. These receptors all stem from a man at least 80 years old with acute or convalescent COVID-19. The CDR3 runs from the conserved cysteine through the conserved F or W. A D gene is named only where the DNA matches it firmly. A row's size may be missing; if present it is once, few, many or a size class.

v_gene	j_gene	abundance	d_gene	CDR3nt	CDR3aa
TRBV6-5	TRBJ1-2	-	TRBD1	TGTGCCAGCAGAACCACCGGACAGGGCTATGGCTACACCTTC	CASRTTGQGYGYTF
TRBV10-1	TRBJ2-7	-	TRBD2	TGCGCCAGCAGTTCCACTAGCGGAACCTACGAGCAGTACTTC	CASSSTSGTYEQYF
TRBV5-1	TRBJ2-1	-	-	TGCGCCAGCAGCTTAGCGGTGGCAACACACAATGAGCAGTTCTTC	CASSLAVATHNEQFF
TRBV5-1	TRBJ1-4	-	TRBD1	TGCGCCAGCAGCAATCTGGGACAGATAGATGAAAAACTGTTTTTT	CASSNLGQIDEKLFF
TRBV7-9	TRBJ2-7	-	TRBD1	TGTGCCAGCAGCTTAGTGGGGACAGGGCTCGCCTACGAGCAGTACTTC	CASSLVGTGLAYEQYF
TRBV18	TRBJ1-1	-	TRBD1	TGTGCCAGCTCACCCGGGACAGGGAACACTGAAGCTTTCTTT	CASSPGTGNTEAFF
TRBV5-6	TRBJ1-2	-	TRBD1	TGTGCCAGCAGCCCCATCGACAGGGGTAGCTATGGCTACACCTTC	CASSPIDRGSYGYTF
TRBV19	TRBJ2-4	-	TRBD1	TGTGCCAGTAGTGGGACAGGAGGCAAAAACATTCAGTACTTC	CASSGTGGKNIQYF
TRBV5-4	TRBJ2-5	-	TRBD2	TGTGCCAGCAGCTCGCCTGGGGCTAGCGGGGGGGCTGTCGGAGAGACCCAGTACTTC	CASSSPGASGGAVGETQYF
TRBV19	TRBJ2-5	few	TRBD1	TGTGCCAGTAGTATAACGACAGGGGTGGAGACCCAGTACTTC	CASSITTGVETQYF
TRBV19	TRBJ1-5	-	-	TGTGCCAGTAGCCCCAACGGGGGTCTAAATCAGCCCCAGCATTTT	CASSPNGGLNQPQHF
TRBV3-1/TRBV3-2	TRBJ2-7	-	-	TGTGCCAGCAGCGTATCTACCGAGCAGTACTTC	CASSVSTEQYF
TRBV11-2	TRBJ1-5	-	-	TGTGCCAGCAGCTTTGACAGGTACAATCAGCCCCAGCATTTT	CASSFDRYNQPQHF
TRBV7-9	TRBJ1-2	-	-	TGTGCCAGCAGCTTAACCGGGCAGGGGCCCGTCGAATGGGGCTACACCTTC	CASSLTGQGPVEWGYTF
TRBV6-4	TRBJ2-5	once	TRBD1	TGTGCCAGCAGTCGGGACAGCAAAGAGACCCAGTACTTC	CASSRDSKETQYF
TRBV5-5	TRBJ2-7	once	-	TGTGCCAGCAGCTTGGAAGGTCAGGGCTCCTACGAGCAGTACTTC	CASSLEGQGSYEQYF
TRBV28	TRBJ1-1	-	-	TGTGCCAGCAACTCTCAGAACACTGAAGCTTTCTTT	CASNSQNTEAFF
TRBV12-2	TRBJ2-1	-	-	TGTGCAAGTCGCTTAGCGTCCGGGACAGGGAGAAAGCCTGCGGACAATGAGCAGTTCTTC	CASRLASGTGRKPADNEQFF
TRBV21-1	TRBJ2-1	-	-	TGTGCCAGCAGCAAAGGGATGAGGGAGCCGTCCTACAATGAGCAGTTCTTC	CASSKGMREPSYNEQFF
TRBV10-3	TRBJ1-5	-	TRBD1	TGTGCCATCAGTGCCTCAACCAGGGGGAATCAGCCCCAGCATTTT	CAISASTRGNQPQHF
TRBV5-6	TRBJ2-5	-	-	TGTGCCAGCAGAGAAGGTCCCCGGAGCAGAGCACAAGAGACCCAGTACTTC	CASREGPRSRAQETQYF
TRBV7-9	TRBJ1-2	-	-	TGTGCCAGCAGCTTAGACGTGGTGACAGGAAACGGCTACACCTTC	CASSLDVVTGNGYTF
TRBV28	TRBJ2-1	-	-	TGTGCCAGCAGGCGGGGTTTAGACAATGAGCAGTTCTTC	CASRRGLDNEQFF
TRBV6-5	TRBJ2-7	-	-	TGTGCCAGCAGTTGGGAAGGTGGAACAGGCAACGAGCAGTACTTC	CASSWEGGTGNEQYF
TRBV6-2/TRBV6-3	TRBJ2-5	-	-	TGTGCCAGCAGTCCCTGGACACCTCAAGAGACCCAGTACTTC	CASSPWTPQETQYF
TRBV3-1/TRBV3-2	TRBJ1-5	-	TRBD1	TGTGCCAGCAGCCAAACAGGGGACGATCAGCCCCAGCATTTT	CASSQTGDDQPQHF
TRBV24-1	TRBJ2-1	-	-	TGTGCCACCAGTAGCACTGGACTAACCAATGAGCAGTTCTTC	CATSSTGLTNEQFF
TRBV2	TRBJ1-1	few	TRBD1	TGTGCCAGCACCATTCTGACAGGGGCTACTGAAGCTTTCTTT	CASTILTGATEAFF
TRBV7-2	TRBJ1-2	-	TRBD1	TGTGCCAGCAGCCCGAACGTCGGACAGGCATATGGCTACACCTTC	CASSPNVGQAYGYTF
TRBV3-1/TRBV3-2	TRBJ2-1	-	-	TGTGCCAGCAGCCAATGGGCAGTCTCCTACAATGAGCAGTTCTTC	CASSQWAVSYNEQFF
TRBV29-1	TRBJ2-3	-	-	TGCAGCGTTGAGCGGGGAAGGTCGTTGGCAGATACGCAGTATTTT	CSVERGRSLADTQYF
TRBV2	TRBJ2-2	-	-	TGTGCCAGCAGTCCCAGGGAAACCGGGGAGCTGTTTTTT	CASSPRETGELFF
TRBV11-2	TRBJ1-1	-	-	TGTGCCAGCAGGTCTCGTGCGGGCGCCCCTTACACTGAAGCTTTCTTT	CASRSRAGAPYTEAFF
TRBV28	TRBJ2-7	-	-	TGTGCCAGCAGACCCCAGGGGGGATCCTACGAGCAGTACTTC	CASRPQGGSYEQYF
TRBV7-8	TRBJ2-1	-	-	TGTGCCAGCAGCCGTGTGGGCGATGAGCAGTTCTTC	CASSRVGDEQFF
TRBV6-2/TRBV6-3	TRBJ1-6	-	-	TGTGCCAGCAGTTTTCTGAGGACTAATAATTCACCCCTCCACTTT	CASSFLRTNNSPLHF
TRBV2	TRBJ1-5	-	-	TGTGCCAGCAGTGACAGGGGCGTCAATCAGCCCCAGCATTTT	CASSDRGVNQPQHF
TRBV7-3	TRBJ2-5	once	-	TGTGCCAGCAGCTGGGGAGGAGGGGAGACCCAGTACTTC	CASSWGGGETQYF
TRBV5-4	TRBJ2-7	-	TRBD1	TGTGCCAGCACCGATAGCCCGGGGACAGGGCGACGCGAGCAGTACTTC	CASTDSPGTGRREQYF
TRBV4-2	TRBJ2-2	-	TRBD2	TGTGCCAGCAGTCGGAGCGTGTCCCGGGAGGGCACCGGGGAGCTGTTTTTT	CASSRSVSREGTGELFF
TRBV9	TRBJ1-3	-	-	TGTGCCAGCAGCGTAGATCCCAGGGACTCTGGAAACACCATATATTTT	CASSVDPRDSGNTIYF
TRBV28	TRBJ2-7	-	-	TGTGCCAGCAGCCCCGGGGGAAGAAAAACCTACGAGCAGTACTTC	CASSPGGRKTYEQYF
TRBV28	TRBJ1-4	-	-	TGTGCCAGCAGTTCCCGTGTGGGGGGTGAAAAACTGTTTTTT	CASSSRVGGEKLFF
TRBV6-6	TRBJ1-2	-	-	TGTGCCAGCAGTTATGCTTTAGGAACTCTAGGAGGCTACACCTTC	CASSYALGTLGGYTF
TRBV2	TRBJ1-4	-	-	TGTGCCAGCTCTATCGTTAGGGGGACGTTTGAAAAACTGTTTTTT	CASSIVRGTFEKLFF